The entry below gives a single T cell receptor beta chain sequence along with its context. Assay: immunoSEQ multiplex PCR; the TCRdb copy retains only in-frame clones and omits some. In the table there are 55,000 to 70,000 clones, 80% to 90% of which are singletons. The V end was cut by 6 bases, the J end by 8 bases, with 19 bases between. Per germline, CDR1 GTSNPN and CDR2 SVGIG (reference sequence). This CDR3 comprises 13 residues. The sample is drawn from a study of T cell changes during pregnancy in multiple sclerosis. The chain combines TRBV30 with TRBJ1-1, with D possibly being TRBD1 (5 bases). The receptor's source is a female donor with multiple sclerosis, enrolled in a pregnancy study. The sample was peripheral blood, taken in the first trimester of pregnancy. CDR3 loop: CACQWGGTVEAFF. The DNA of the CDR3 is TGTGCCTGCCAGTGGGGGGGGACCGTCGAAGCTTTCTTT.